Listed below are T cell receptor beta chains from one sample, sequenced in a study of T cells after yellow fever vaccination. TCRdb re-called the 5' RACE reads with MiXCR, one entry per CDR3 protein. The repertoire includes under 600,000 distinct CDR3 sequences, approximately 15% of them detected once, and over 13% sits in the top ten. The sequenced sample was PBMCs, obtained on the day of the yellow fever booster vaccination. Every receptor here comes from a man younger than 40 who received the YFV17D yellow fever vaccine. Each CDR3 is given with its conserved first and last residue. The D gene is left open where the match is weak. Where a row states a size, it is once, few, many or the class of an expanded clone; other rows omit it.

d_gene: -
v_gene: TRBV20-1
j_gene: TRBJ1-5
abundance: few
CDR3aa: CSAREPGDRQPQHF
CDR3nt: TGCAGTGCTAGAGAGCCGGGGGATCGGCAGCCCCAGCATTTT

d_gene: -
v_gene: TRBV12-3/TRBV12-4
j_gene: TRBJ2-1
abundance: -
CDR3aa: CASSPRGVDNEQFF
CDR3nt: TGTGCCAGCAGCCCTCGGGGTGTAGACAATGAGCAGTTCTTC

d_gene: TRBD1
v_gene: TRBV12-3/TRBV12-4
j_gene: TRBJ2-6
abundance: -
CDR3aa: CASSRLGTGFSGANVLTF
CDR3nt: TGTGCCAGCAGCCGCCTCGGGACAGGGTTCTCTGGGGCCAACGTCCTGACTTTC

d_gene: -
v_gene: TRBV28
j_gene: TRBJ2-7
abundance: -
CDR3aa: CASTEGRHYEQYF
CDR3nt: TGTGCCAGCACGGAGGGAAGACATTATGAGCAGTACTTC

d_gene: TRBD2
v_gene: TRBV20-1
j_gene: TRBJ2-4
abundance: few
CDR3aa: CSATPLAGHKNIQYF
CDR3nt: TGCAGTGCTACTCCTTTAGCGGGCCACAAAAACATTCAGTACTTC

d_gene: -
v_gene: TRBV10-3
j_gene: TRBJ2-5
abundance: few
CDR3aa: CAISESQIKETQYF
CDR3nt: TGTGCCATCAGTGAGTCACAAATTAAAGAGACCCAGTACTTC

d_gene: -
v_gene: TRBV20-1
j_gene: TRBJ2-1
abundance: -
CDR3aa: CSARKGGEESDEQFF
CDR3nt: TGCAGTGCTAGAAAAGGGGGAGAGGAGAGCGATGAGCAGTTCTTC

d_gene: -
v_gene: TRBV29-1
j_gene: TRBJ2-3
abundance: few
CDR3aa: CSVESSTDTQYF
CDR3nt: TGCAGCGTTGAGTCTAGCACAGATACGCAGTATTTT

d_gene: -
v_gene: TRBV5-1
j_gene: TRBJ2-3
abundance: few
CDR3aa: CASSLGSERTDTQYF
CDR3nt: TGCGCCAGCAGCTTGGGTAGCGAACGCACAGATACGCAGTATTTT

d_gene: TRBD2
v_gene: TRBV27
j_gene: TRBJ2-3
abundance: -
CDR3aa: CASSSSPSGSSDTQYF
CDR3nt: TGTGCCAGCAGTTCCTCTCCTAGCGGGAGCTCAGATACGCAGTATTTT

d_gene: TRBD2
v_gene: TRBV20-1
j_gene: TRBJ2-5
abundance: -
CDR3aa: CTATPSGSTETQYF
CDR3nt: TGCACCGCAACCCCTAGCGGGAGTACAGAGACCCAGTACTTC

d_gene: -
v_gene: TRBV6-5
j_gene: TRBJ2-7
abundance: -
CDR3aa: CASSYERSSYEQYF
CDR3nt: TGTGCCAGCAGTTACGAGCGGAGCTCCTACGAGCAGTACTTC

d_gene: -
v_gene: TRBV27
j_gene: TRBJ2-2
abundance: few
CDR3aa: CASGKRATGELFF
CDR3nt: TGTGCCAGCGGCAAGCGGGCCACCGGGGAGCTGTTTTTT

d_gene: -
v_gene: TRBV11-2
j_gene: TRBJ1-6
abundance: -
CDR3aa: CASSNLGQGHLVNSPLHF
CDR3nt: TGTGCCAGCAGCAACCTGGGGCAGGGGCATTTAGTCAATTCACCCCTCCACTTT

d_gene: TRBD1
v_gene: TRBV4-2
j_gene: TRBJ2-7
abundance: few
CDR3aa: CASSQAIGTGGSYEQYF
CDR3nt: TGTGCCAGCAGCCAAGCCATAGGGACAGGGGGTTCCTACGAGCAGTACTTC

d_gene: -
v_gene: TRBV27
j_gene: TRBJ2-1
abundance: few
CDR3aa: CASSLPPDGYEQFF
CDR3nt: TGTGCCAGCAGTTTACCTCCCGACGGTTATGAGCAGTTCTTC

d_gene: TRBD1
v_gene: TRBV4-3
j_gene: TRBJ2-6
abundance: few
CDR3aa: CASSRGTGGSSGANVLTF
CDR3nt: TGCGCCAGCAGCCGAGGGACAGGGGGGTCCTCTGGGGCCAACGTCCTGACTTTC

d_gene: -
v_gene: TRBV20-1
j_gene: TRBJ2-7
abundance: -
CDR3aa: CSARGVSFYEQYF
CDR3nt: TGCAGTGCTAGAGGCGTCAGCTTCTACGAGCAGTACTTC

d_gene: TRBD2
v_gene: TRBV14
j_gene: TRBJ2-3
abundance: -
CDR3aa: CASSQDVLTSGRVTDTQYF
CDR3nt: TGTGCCAGCAGCCAAGATGTGCTGACTAGCGGGAGGGTGACAGATACGCAGTATTTT

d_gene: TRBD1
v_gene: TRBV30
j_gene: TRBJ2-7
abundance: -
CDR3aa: CAWSRPDRGSAGYEQYF
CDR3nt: TGTGCCTGGAGCCGACCCGACAGGGGTTCCGCGGGTTACGAGCAGTACTTC

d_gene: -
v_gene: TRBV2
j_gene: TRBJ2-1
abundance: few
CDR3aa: CASSEDSSSYNEQFF
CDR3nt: TGTGCCAGCAGTGAGGACTCCAGCTCCTACAATGAGCAGTTCTTC

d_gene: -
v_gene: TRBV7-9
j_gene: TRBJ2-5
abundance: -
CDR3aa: CASRALLQETQYF
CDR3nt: TGTGCCAGCAGAGCGCTTCTACAAGAGACCCAGTACTTC

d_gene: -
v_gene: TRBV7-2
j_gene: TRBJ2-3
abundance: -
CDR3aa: CASSRGGTGTDTQYF
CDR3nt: TGTGCCAGCAGCCGCGGTGGGACGGGCACAGATACGCAGTATTTT

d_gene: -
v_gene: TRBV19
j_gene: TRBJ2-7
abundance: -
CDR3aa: CASSIMYSTYEQYF
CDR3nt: TGTGCCAGTAGTATAATGTACAGCACCTACGAGCAGTACTTC

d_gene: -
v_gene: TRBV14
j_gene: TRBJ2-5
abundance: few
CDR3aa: CASRHFNQETQYF
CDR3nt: TGTGCCAGCAGACACTTCAACCAAGAGACCCAGTACTTC

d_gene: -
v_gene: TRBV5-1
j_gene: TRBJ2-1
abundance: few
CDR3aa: CASRPLQGNNEQFF
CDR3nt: TGCGCCAGCAGGCCCCTCCAGGGAAACAATGAGCAGTTCTTC

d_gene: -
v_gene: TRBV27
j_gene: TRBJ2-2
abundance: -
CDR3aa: CASVEEQPLFF
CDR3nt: TGTGCCAGCGTTGAGGAACAGCCACTGTTTTTT

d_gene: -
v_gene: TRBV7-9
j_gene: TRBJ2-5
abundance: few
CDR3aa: CASSPGAMGLQETQYF
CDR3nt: TGTGCCAGCAGCCCGGGGGCCATGGGCCTTCAAGAGACCCAGTACTTC

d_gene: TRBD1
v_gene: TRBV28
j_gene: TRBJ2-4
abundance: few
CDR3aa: CASSTTDRTRYIQYF
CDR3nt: TGTGCCAGCAGTACAACGGACAGGACGAGGTACATTCAGTACTTC

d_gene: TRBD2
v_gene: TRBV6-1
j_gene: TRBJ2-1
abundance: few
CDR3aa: CASSSRFPGLAGGNEQFF
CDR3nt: TGTGCCAGCAGCAGTAGATTCCCGGGACTAGCGGGAGGTAATGAGCAGTTCTTC

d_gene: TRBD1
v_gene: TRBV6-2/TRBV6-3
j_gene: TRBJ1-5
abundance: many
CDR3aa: CASGTGTVEPQHF
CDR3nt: TGTGCCAGCGGAACAGGGACAGTTGAGCCCCAGCATTTT

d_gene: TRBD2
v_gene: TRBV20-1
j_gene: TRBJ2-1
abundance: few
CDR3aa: CSASSPAGVREQFF
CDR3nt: TGCAGTGCTAGCTCCCCAGCGGGAGTGCGGGAGCAGTTCTTC

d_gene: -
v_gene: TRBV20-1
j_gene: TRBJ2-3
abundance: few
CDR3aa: CSASRTGTDTQYF
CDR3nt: TGCAGTGCCTCGCGTACCGGCACAGATACGCAGTATTTT

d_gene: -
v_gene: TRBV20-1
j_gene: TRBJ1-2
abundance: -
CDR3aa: CSASQENYGYTF
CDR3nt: TGCAGTGCGAGTCAGGAGAACTATGGCTACACCTTC

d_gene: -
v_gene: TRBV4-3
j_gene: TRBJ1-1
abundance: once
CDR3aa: CASSQFRVLTEAFF
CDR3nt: TGCGCCAGCAGCCAATTTAGAGTTCTGACTGAAGCTTTCTTT

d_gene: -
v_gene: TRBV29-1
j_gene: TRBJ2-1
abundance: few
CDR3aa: CSGSPSGYNEQFF
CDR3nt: TGCAGCGGGTCCCCAAGCGGCTACAATGAGCAGTTCTTC

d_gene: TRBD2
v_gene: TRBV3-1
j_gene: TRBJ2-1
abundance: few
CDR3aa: CASRPSGSIEQFF
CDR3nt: TGTGCCAGCAGACCTAGCGGGAGTATTGAGCAGTTCTTC

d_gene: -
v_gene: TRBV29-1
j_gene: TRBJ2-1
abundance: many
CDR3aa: CSVTHLSYNEQFF
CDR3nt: TGCAGCGTTACGCATCTCTCCTACAATGAGCAGTTCTTC

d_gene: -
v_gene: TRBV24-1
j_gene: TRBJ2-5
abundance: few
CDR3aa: CATSSGTYKETQYF
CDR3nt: TGTGCCACCAGTTCCGGGACATATAAAGAGACCCAGTACTTC

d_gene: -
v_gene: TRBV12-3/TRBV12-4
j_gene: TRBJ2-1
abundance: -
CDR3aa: CASSVSSEQFF
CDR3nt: TGTGCCAGCAGCGTGAGCAGTGAGCAGTTCTTC

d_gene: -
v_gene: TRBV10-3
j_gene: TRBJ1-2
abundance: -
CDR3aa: CAISDNSNYGYTF
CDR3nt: TGTGCCATCAGTGACAACAGTAACTATGGCTACACCTTC

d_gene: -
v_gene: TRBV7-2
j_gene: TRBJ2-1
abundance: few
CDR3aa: CASDAGVRLNEQFF
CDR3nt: TGTGCCAGCGACGCAGGGGTACGTCTCAATGAGCAGTTCTTC

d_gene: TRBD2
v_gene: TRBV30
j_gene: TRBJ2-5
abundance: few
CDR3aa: CAWSLAGGPKGETQYF
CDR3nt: TGTGCCTGGAGTCTAGCGGGAGGTCCCAAGGGAGAGACCCAGTACTTC

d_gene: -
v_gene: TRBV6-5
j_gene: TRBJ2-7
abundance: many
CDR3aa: CASRGGGVVYEQYF
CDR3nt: TGTGCCAGCAGGGGGGGCGGGGTAGTCTACGAGCAGTACTTC

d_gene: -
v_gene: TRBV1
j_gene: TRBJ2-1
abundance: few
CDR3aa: CTSSQPCRGEQFF
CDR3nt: TGCACCAGCAGCCAACCGTGCCGGGGTGAGCAGTTCTTC

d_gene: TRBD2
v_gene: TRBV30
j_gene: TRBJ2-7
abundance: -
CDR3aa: CAGQGLAGDLWSEEQYF
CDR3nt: TGTGCCGGACAAGGACTAGCGGGAGATCTATGGTCGGAAGAGCAGTACTTC

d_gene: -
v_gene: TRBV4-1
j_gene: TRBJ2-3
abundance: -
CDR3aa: CASSRAYARGTDTQYF
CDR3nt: TGCGCCAGCAGCCGGGCCTATGCGCGGGGCACAGATACGCAGTATTTT

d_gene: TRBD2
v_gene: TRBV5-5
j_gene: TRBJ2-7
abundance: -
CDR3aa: CASSFSGTKIYEQYF
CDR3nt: TGTGCCAGCAGCTTTAGCGGGACTAAAATCTACGAGCAGTACTTC